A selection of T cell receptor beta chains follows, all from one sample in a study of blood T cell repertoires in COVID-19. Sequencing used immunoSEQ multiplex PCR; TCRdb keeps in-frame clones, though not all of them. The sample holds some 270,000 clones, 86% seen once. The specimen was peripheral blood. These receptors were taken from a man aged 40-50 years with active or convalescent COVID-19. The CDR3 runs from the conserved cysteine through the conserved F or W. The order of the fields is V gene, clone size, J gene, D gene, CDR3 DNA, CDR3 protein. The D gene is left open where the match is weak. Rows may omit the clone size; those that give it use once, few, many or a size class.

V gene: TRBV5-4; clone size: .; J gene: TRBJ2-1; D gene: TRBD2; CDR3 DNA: TGTGCCAGCAGCCCGTTGCGGGAGGGCCGGAGGCGTGACAATGAGCAGTTCTTC; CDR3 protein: CASSPLREGRRRDNEQFF
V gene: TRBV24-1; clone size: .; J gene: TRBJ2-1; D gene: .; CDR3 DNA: TGTGCCACCAGTGATTCGACTATTAATGAGCAGTTCTTC; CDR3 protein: CATSDSTINEQFF
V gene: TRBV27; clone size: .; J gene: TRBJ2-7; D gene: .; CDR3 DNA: TGTGCCAGCAGGCCCCTGGGCAGGGCATCCTACGAGCAGTACTTC; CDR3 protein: CASRPLGRASYEQYF
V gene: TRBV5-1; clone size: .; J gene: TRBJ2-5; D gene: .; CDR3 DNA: TGCGCCAGCAGCTTGGAAAGGGGCCAAGAGACCCAGTACTTC; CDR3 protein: CASSLERGQETQYF
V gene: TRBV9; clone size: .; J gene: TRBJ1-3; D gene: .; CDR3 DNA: TGTGCCAGCAGCGTTGAGTCCTCTGGAAACACCATATATTTT; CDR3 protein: CASSVESSGNTIYF
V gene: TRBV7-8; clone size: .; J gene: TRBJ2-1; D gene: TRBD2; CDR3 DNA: TGTGCCAGCAGCTCACCGGGACTAGCCCTCAATGAGCAGTTCTTC; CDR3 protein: CASSSPGLALNEQFF
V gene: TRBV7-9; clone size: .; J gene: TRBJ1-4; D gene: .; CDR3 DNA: TGTGCCAGCAGCTTAGACTTAGCTGAAAAACTGTTTTTT; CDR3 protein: CASSLDLAEKLFF
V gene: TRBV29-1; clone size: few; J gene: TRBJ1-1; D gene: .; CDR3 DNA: TGCAGCGGGAGAGTTCGCGCTGAAGCTTTCTTT; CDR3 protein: CSGRVRAEAFF
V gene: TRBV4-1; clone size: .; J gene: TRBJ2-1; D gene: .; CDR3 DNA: TGCGCCAGCAGCCAAGACGGGGAGGTCCCCTACAATGAGCAGTTCTTC; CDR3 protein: CASSQDGEVPYNEQFF
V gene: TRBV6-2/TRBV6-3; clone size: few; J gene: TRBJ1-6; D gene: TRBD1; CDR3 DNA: TGTGCCAGCATCCCACAGGGGGGGATGAATAATTCACCCCTCCACTTT; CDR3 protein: CASIPQGGMNNSPLHF
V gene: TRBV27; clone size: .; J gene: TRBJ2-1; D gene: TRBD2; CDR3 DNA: TGTGCCAGCAGTTTATGGTTGCGCGGGAGGACCCACAATGAGCAGTTCTTC; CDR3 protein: CASSLWLRGRTHNEQFF
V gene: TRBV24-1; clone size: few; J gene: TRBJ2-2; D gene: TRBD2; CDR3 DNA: TGTGCCACCAGTGATTTGGGGACTAGCGGGGGATTGACCGGGGAGCTGTTTTTT; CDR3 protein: CATSDLGTSGGLTGELFF
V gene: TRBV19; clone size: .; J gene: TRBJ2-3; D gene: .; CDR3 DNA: TGTGCCAGTAGACCCGGAGGTAGCATGGGCACAGATACGCAGTATTTT; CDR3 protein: CASRPGGSMGTDTQYF
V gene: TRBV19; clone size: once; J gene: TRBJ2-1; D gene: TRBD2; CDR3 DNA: TGTGCCAGTAGTATTTCCGGGACTAGCGGGAAGAGTGAGCAGTTCTTC; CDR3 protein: CASSISGTSGKSEQFF
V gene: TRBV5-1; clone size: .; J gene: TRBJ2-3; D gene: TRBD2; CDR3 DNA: TGCGCCAGCAGCTTCAACAGACTAGCGGGGGACGGCACAGATACGCAGTATTTT; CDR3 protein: CASSFNRLAGDGTDTQYF
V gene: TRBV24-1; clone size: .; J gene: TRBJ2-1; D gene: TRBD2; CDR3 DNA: TGTGCCACCAGTGACCTTAGCGGGGGGGCTCTATCGGATGAGCAGTTCTTC; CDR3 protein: CATSDLSGGALSDEQFF
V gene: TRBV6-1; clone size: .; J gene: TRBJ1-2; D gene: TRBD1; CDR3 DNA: TGTGCCAGCAGTGAATTAGGGACAGAAACCGATGGCTACACCTTC; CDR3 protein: CASSELGTETDGYTF
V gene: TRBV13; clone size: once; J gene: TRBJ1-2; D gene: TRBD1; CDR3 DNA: TGTGCCAGCAGCTTAGTCGGACAGGGGGCGCGGGGCTACACCTTC; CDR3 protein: CASSLVGQGARGYTF
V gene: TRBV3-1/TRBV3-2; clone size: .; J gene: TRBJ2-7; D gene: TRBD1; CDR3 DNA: TGTGCCAGCAGCCAAACAGGGGGCTACGAGCAGTACTTC; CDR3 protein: CASSQTGGYEQYF
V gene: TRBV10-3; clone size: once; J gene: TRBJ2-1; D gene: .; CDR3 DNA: TGTGCCATCAGTACAGGGTTGGGGGACAATGAGCAGTTCTTC; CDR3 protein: CAISTGLGDNEQFF
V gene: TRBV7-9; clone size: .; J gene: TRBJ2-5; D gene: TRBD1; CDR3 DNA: TGTGCCAGCAGCCCAACCGGGACAGCCCAAGAGACCCAGTACTTC; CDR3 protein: CASSPTGTAQETQYF
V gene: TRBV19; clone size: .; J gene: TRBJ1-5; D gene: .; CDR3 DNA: TGTGCCAGTCCCTACGGCCCCCGGGTCCAAAATCGCAATCAGCCCCAGCATTTT; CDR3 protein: CASPYGPRVQNRNQPQHF
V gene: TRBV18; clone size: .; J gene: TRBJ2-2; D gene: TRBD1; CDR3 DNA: TGTGCCAGCTCGCTTAGACAGGGGGACACCGGGGAGCTGTTTTTT; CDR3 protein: CASSLRQGDTGELFF
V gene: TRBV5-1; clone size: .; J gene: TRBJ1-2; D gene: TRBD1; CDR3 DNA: TGCGCCAGCAGCTTGGCCGGGACAGGGGAGGCCTATGGCTACACCTTC; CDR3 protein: CASSLAGTGEAYGYTF
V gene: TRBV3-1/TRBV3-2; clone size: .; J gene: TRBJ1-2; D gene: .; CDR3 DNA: TGTGCCAGCAGTACCGTCGGCGCGGATGGCTACACCTTC; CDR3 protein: CASSTVGADGYTF
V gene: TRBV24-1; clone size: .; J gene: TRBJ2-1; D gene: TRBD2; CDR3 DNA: TGTGCCACCAGTGGACGGACTAGCCCCGATGAGCAGTTCTTC; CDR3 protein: CATSGRTSPDEQFF
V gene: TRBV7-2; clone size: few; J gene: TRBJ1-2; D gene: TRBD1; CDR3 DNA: TGTGCCAGCAGCCCATCGACAGGGAACTATGGCTACACCTTC; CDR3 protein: CASSPSTGNYGYTF
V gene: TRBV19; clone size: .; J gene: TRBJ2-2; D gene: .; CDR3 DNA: TGTGCCAGTAGTATTAAAGCCAACACCGGGGAGCTGTTTTTT; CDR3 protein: CASSIKANTGELFF
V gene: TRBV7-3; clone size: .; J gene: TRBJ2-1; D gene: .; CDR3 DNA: TGTGCCAGCAGCTCGCCGCAGGGATCCTACAATGAGCAGTTCTTC; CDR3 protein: CASSSPQGSYNEQFF
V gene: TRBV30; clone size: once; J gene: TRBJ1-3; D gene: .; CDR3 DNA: TGTGCCTGGAGTACAGGGCACTCTGGAAACACCATATATTTT; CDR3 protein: CAWSTGHSGNTIYF
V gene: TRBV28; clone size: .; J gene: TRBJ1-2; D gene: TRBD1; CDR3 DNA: TGTGCCAGCAGTACCCGGGACAGGGGTGCCTATGGCTACACCTTC; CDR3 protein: CASSTRDRGAYGYTF
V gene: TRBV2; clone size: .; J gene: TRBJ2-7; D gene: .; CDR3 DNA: TGTGCCAGCAGTGAAGTGATCGAGTCCCGGTCCTACGAGCAGTACTTC; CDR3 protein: CASSEVIESRSYEQYF
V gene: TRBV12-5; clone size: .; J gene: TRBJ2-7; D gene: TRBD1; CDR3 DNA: TGTGCTAGTGCCCTGGGACAGGGAGGGTACGAGCAGTACTTC; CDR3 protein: CASALGQGGYEQYF
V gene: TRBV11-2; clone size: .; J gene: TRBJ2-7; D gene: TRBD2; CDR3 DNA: TGTGCCAGCAGCTCCGGGCTAGCGGCCATCCTCTCCTACGAGCAGTACTTC; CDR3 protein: CASSSGLAAILSYEQYF
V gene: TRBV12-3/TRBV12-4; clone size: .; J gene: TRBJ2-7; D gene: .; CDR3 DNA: TGTGCCAGCACCCCGTCGGGGGAGTACGAGCAGTACTTC; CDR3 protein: CASTPSGEYEQYF
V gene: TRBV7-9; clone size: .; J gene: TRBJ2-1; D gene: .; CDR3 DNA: TGTGCCAGCAGCCCTAAGGGGGGGTCCTACAATGAGCAGTTCTTC; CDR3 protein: CASSPKGGSYNEQFF
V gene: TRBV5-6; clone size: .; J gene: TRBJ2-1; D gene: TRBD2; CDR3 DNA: TGTGCCAGCAGCGTAGCGGGGGGATACAATGAGCAGTTCTTC; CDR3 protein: CASSVAGGYNEQFF
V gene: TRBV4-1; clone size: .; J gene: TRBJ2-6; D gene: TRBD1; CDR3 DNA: TGCGCCAGCAGCCGGGGACAGGGGGTCCTTGGGGCCAACGTCCTGACTTTC; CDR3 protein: CASSRGQGVLGANVLTF
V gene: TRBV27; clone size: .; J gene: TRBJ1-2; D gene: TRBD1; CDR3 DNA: TGTGCCAGCAGTCTGACAGGGGTCGATGGCTACACCTTC; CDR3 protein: CASSLTGVDGYTF
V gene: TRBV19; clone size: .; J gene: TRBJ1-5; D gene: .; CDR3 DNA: TGTGCCAGTACCAAAGTGGTACACCGGGGGCCCCAGCATTTT; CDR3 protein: CASTKVVHRGPQHF
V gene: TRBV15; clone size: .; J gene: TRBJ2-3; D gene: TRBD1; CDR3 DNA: TGTGCCACCAGCAGACTAGACAGGGGGTTCCTGGGAAATACGCAGTATTTT; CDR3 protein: CATSRLDRGFLGNTQYF
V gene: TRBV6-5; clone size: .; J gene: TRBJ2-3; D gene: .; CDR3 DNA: TGTGCCAGCAGTCGCGGACAGCTCACAGATACGCAGTATTTT; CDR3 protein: CASSRGQLTDTQYF
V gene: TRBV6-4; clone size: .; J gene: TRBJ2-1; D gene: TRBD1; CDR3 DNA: TGTGCCAGCAGCGGGGGGACAGGGGGCCTCAATGAGCAGTTCTTC; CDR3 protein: CASSGGTGGLNEQFF
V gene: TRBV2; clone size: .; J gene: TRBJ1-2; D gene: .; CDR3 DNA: TGTGCCAGCAGACTGGACAGTTCCGCTAACTATGGCTACACCTTC; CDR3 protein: CASRLDSSANYGYTF
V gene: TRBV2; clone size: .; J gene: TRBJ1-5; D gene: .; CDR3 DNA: TGTGCCAGCAGTGAAGCGCTTGGCAGGGGTCAGCCCCAGCATTTT; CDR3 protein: CASSEALGRGQPQHF
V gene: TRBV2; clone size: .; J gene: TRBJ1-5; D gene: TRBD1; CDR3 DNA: TGTGCCAGCGGCTGGGACAGGGAGGTCTATAGCAATCAGCCCCAGCATTTT; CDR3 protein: CASGWDREVYSNQPQHF
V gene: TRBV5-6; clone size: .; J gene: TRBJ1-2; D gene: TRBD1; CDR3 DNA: TGTGCCAGCAGCCCCGGGACAGGGTTTCGCTACACCTTC; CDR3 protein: CASSPGTGFRYTF
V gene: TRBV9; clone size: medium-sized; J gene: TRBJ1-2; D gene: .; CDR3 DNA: TGTGCCAGCAGCGTAAATCCCAGTCCTAACTATGGCTACACCTTC; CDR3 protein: CASSVNPSPNYGYTF
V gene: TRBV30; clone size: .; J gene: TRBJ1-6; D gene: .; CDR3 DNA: TGTGCCTGGAGCCAGTTAGCGGGAAATTCACCCCTCCACTTT; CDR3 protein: CAWSQLAGNSPLHF
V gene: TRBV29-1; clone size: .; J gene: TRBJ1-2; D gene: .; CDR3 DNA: TGCAGCGTTGAAGGTTTCCTTGGAGAAGGCTACACCTTC; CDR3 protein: CSVEGFLGEGYTF
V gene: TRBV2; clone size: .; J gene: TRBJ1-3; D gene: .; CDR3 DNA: TGTGCCAGCAGTGAACTTGACGAGGTAACAGGAAACACCATATATTTT; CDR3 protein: CASSELDEVTGNTIYF
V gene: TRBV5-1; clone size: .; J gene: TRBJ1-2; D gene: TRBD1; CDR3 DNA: TGCGCCAGCAGCCCGAGGGGGCGAGGCAGGGATCTTAAGAACTATGGCTACACCTTC; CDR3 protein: CASSPRGRGRDLKNYGYTF
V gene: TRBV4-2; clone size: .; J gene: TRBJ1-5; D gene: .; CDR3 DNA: TGTGCCAGCAGCCAAGAAAACAGGGATAGCAATCAGCCCCAGCATTTT; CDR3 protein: CASSQENRDSNQPQHF
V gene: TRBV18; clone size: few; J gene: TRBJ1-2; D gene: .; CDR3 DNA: TGTGCCAGCTCACCCGTACAGGGTGGGCATGGCTACACCTTC; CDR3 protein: CASSPVQGGHGYTF
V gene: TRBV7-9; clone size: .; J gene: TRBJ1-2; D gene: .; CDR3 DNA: TGTGCCAGCAGCTTAAGGAGCGGATCTAACTATGGCTACACCTTC; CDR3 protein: CASSLRSGSNYGYTF
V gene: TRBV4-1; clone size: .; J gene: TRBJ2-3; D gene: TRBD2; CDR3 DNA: TGCGCCAGCAGCCCGAGCGGGAGGGAGGATACGCAGTATTTT; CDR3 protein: CASSPSGREDTQYF
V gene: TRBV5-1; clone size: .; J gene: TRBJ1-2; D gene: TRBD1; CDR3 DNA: TGCGCCAGCAGCTTGGGCCGGGACAGGGCCAACTATGGCTACACCTTC; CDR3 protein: CASSLGRDRANYGYTF
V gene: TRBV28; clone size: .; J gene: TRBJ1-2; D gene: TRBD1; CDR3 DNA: TGTGCCAGCAGGTTACGACAGGGCCTGGGCTACACCTTC; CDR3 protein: CASRLRQGLGYTF
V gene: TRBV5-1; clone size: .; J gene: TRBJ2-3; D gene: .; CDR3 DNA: TGCGCCAGCAGCTTGGAGGGGGATACGCAGTATTTT; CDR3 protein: CASSLEGDTQYF
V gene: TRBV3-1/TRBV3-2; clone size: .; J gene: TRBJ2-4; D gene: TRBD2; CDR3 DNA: TGTGCCAGCAGCCAAGATAGCGGGGGGACCAAGCCCCCCATTCAGTACTTC; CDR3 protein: CASSQDSGGTKPPIQYF